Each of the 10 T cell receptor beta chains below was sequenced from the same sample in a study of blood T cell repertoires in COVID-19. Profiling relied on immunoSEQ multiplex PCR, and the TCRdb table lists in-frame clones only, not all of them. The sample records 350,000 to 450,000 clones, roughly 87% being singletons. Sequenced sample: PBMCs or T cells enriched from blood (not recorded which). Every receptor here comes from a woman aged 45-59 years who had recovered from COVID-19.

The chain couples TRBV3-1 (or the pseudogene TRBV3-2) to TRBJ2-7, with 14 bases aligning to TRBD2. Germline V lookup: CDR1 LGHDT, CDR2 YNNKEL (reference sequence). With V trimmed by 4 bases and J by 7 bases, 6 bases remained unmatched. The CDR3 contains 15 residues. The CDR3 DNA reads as TGTGCCAGCAGCCCGACCTGGACTAGCGGGAGGGAGCAGTACTTC. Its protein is CASSPTWTSGREQYF.

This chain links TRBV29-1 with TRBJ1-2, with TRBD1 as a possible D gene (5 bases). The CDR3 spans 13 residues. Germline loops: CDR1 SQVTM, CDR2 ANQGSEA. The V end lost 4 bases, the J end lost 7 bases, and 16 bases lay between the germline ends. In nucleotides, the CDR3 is TGCAGCGTTGTCACCCCGGCAGGGCCTGGCTACACCTTC. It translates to CSVVTPAGPGYTF.

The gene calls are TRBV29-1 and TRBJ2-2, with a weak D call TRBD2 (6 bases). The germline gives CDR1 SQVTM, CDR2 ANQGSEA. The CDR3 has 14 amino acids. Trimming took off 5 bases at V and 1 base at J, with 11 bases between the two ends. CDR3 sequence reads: CSVRLAVNTGELFF. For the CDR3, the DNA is TGCAGCGTTAGATTAGCGGTGAACACCGGGGAGCTGTTTTTT.

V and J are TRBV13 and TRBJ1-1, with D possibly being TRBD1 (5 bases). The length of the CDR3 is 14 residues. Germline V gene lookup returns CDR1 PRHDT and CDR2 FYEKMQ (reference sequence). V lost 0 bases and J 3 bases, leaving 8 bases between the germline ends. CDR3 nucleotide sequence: TGTGCCAGCAGCTTAGGCCGGGGGGACACTGAAGCTTTCTTT. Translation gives CASSLGRGDTEAFF.

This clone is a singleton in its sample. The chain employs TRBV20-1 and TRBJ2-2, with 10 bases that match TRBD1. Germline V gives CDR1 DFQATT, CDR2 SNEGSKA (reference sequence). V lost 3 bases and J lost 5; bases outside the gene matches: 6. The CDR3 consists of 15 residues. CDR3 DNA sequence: TGCAGTGCTAGTCTCGGGACAGGGGTAACCGGGGAGCTGTTTTTT. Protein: CSASLGTGVTGELFF.

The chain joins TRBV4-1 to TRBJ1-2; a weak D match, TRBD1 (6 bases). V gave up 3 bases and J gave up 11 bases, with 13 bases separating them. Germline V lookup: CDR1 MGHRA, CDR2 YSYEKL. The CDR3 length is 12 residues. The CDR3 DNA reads TGCGCCAGCAGCCAGACAGGCGATGCGTACACCTTC. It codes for CASSQTGDAYTF.

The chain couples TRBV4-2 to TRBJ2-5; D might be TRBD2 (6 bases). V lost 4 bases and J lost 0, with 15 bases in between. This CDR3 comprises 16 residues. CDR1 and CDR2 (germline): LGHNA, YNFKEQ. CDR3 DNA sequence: TGTGCCAGCAGCCCAGAGGGGATAGCGGACCAAGAGACCCAGTACTTC. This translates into CASSPEGIADQETQYF.

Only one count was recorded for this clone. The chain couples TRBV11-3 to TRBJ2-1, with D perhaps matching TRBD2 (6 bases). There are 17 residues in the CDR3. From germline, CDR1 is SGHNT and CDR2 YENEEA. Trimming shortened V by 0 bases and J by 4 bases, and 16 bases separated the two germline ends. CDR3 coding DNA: TGTGCCAGCAGCTTAGAACTCGGGAGAGGTACTTACAATGAGCAGTTCTTC. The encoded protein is CASSLELGRGTYNEQFF.

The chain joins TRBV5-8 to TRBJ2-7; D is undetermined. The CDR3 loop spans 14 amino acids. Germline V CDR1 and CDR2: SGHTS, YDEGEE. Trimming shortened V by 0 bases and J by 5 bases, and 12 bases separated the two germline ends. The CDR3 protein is CASSLAGISDEQYF. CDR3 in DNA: TGTGCCAGCAGCTTGGCCGGTATCAGCGACGAGCAGTACTTC.

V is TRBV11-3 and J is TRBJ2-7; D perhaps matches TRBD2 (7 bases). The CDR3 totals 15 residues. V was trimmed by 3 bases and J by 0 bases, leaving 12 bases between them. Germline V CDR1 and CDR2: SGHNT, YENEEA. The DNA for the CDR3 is TGTGCCAGCAGCTTTGGGGGGGCCAGCTCCTACGAGCAGTACTTC. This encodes CASSFGGASSYEQYF. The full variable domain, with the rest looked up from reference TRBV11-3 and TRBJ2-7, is EAGVVQSPRYKIIEKKQPVAFWCNPISGHNTLYWYLQNLGQGPELLIRYENEEAVDDSQLPKDRFSAERLKGVDSTLKIQPAELGDSAVYLCASSFGGASSYEQYFGPGTRLTVT.